What follows are 31 T cell receptor beta chains derived from one specimen sequenced in a study of T cell responses to AZD1222 COVID-19 vaccine. Method: immunoSEQ multiplex PCR; TCRdb's copy keeps in-frame clones and lacks some. The sample shows some 150,000 clones, 90% to 95% of them seen only once. The sequenced sample was peripheral blood, obtained on day 0 of AZD1222 vaccination. Source of these receptors: an adult in good health.

Only a few counts were recorded for this clone. This chain connects TRBV6-5 to TRBJ2-5; D gene uncertain. Per germline, CDR1 MNHEY and CDR2 SVGAGI. V lost 1 base, J lost 5 bases, and 8 bases lay in between. This CDR3 contains 13 residues. The CDR3 here is CASSYYYGETQYF. Here the CDR3 DNA reads TGTGCCAGCAGTTACTATTACGGGGAGACCCAGTACTTC.

This clone was found a few times. This chain connects TRBV6-4 to TRBJ2-2; 12 bases are a match to TRBD2. From germline, CDR1 is MRHNA and CDR2 SNTAGT. This CDR3 is 15 amino acids long. Trimming removed 6 bases from V and 5 bases from J; junction bases left unmatched: 4. The CDR3 region is CASRRLAGETGELFF. CDR3 in DNA: TGTGCCAGCAGACGACTAGCGGGGGAAACCGGGGAGCTGTTTTTT.

The chain has TRBV6-2 or TRBV6-3 and TRBJ2-1; 10 bases fit TRBD2. Looked up from germline, CDR1 is MNHEY and CDR2 is SVGEGT. After removal of 6 bases from V and 4 bases from J, the junction contained 6 bases not matched to a gene. The CDR3 totals 15 residues. CDR3 in amino acids: CASSHSGGYYNEQFF. In DNA form, the CDR3 reads TGTGCCAGCAGCCATAGCGGGGGGTATTACAATGAGCAGTTCTTC.

The genes are TRBV10-3 and TRBJ2-7, with a possible D match to TRBD2 (5 bases). The CDR3 consists of 14 residues. Germline CDR1 reads ENHRY; CDR2 reads SYGVKD. V was shortened by 0 bases and J by 9 bases, with 15 bases between the two germline ends. The CDR3 reads CAISESRERPPQYV. DNA for the CDR3: TGTGCCATCAGTGAGTCGAGGGAGAGACCGCCGCAGTACGTC.

Worth noting for this clone: This sample also contains other DNA sequences that code for the same CDR3. The chain uses TRBV6-4 and TRBJ2-1; 9 positions agree with TRBD2. Germline V lookup: CDR1 MRHNA, CDR2 SNTAGT. The J segment lost 4 bases and the V segment lost 0 bases, leaving 1 base of the junction unmatched. This CDR3 spans 15 amino acids. The CDR3 DNA follows: TGTGCCAGCAGTGACTCAGCGGGAGGTTACAATGAGCAGTTCTTC. Its protein product is CASSDSAGGYNEQFF.

The CDR3 DNA reads TGTGCCAGCAGCTGGGGGGACAGCCGCTTATTCACAGATACGCAGTATTTT. This codes for CASSWGDSRLFTDTQYF. The chain links TRBV7-2 to TRBJ2-3; D perhaps matches TRBD1 (7 bases). V was cut by 4 bases and J by 2 bases, with 19 bases left in between. CDR1 SGHTA and CDR2 FQGNSA come from the germline V gene. This CDR3 contains 17 residues.

The chain joins TRBV6-1 to TRBJ1-1, with TRBD1 as a possible D gene (5 bases). V gave up 6 bases and J gave up 8 bases, with 19 bases separating them. Per germline, CDR1 MNHNS and CDR2 SASEGT. There are 14 residues in the CDR3. CDR3 residues: CASRGFSTGTEAFF. CDR3 nucleotides: TGTGCCAGCAGGGGGTTCAGCACCGGGACGGAAGCTTTCTTT.

DNA of the CDR3: TGTGCCAGCAGTACCACAGAAAATCAGCCCCAGCATTTT. Translated, it gives CASSTTENQPQHF. The chain is built from TRBV6-2 or TRBV6-3 and TRBJ1-5; D gene unclear. This CDR3 is 13 amino acids long. Germline V CDR1 and CDR2: MNHEY, SVGEGT. Deletions cut 5 bases from V and 4 bases from J, with 9 bases between.

The genes are TRBV3-1 (or the pseudogene TRBV3-2) and TRBJ2-5, with 10 bases identical to TRBD2. The CDR3 runs to 15 residues. V lost 0 bases and J lost 7; bases outside the gene matches: 5. Germline values: CDR1 LGHDT, CDR2 YNNKEL (reference sequence). CDR3 in DNA: TGTGCCAGCAGCCAAGAACTAGCGGGGCAACGGACCCAGTACTTC. This encodes CASSQELAGQRTQYF.

J is TRBJ2-5 and V is TRBV10-2; TRBD2 is a possible D gene (6 bases). From germline, CDR1 is WSHSY and CDR2 SAAADI. This CDR3 is built from 15 residues. V lost 6 bases and J lost 5, with 19 bases in between. CDR3 bases: TGCGCCAGCAGCGGGGGAGGTTGGGGAGCCGAGACCCAGTACTTC. Its translation: CASSGGGWGAETQYF.

On this clone: Other DNA sequences in the same sample also yield this CDR3. V is TRBV28 and J is TRBJ1-1, with 9 nucleotides matching TRBD1. The J segment lost 1 base and the V segment lost 6 bases, leaving 0 bases of the junction unmatched. The V gene's germline CDR1 is MDHEN and CDR2 SYDVKM. The CDR3 has 13 amino acids. CDR3 protein: CASRDRGNTEAFF. CDR3 coding DNA: TGTGCCAGCAGGGACAGGGGGAACACTGAAGCTTTCTTT.

The V gene is TRBV6-5, the J gene TRBJ2-5; TRBD1 agrees at 8 bases. Per germline, CDR1 MNHEY and CDR2 SVGAGI. The CDR3 consists of 15 residues. V was clipped by 5 bases and J by 4 bases; unmatched bases: 9. The CDR3, as DNA: TGTGCCAGCAGTCGTCTCACAGGGGGGAGAGAGACCCAGTACTTC. This encodes CASSRLTGGRETQYF.

This chain joins TRBV2 and TRBJ2-3, with 8 positions matching TRBD2. Germline CDR1 SNHLY, CDR2 FYNNEI. The ends lost 7 bases at V and 4 bases at J; junction bases unmatched: 10. This CDR3 is 15 amino acids long. The CDR3 spells CASMGTGGQADTQYF. The CDR3 DNA reads as TGTGCCAGCATGGGGACGGGGGGGCAGGCAGATACGCAGTATTTT.

This clone has just one count. In DNA, the CDR3 is TGTGCCAGCAGCTTCCAATTGGGCAATGAGCAGTTCTTC. This gives the protein CASSFQLGNEQFF. The chain recombines TRBV7-9 with TRBJ2-1; D unresolved. This CDR3 is built from 13 residues. Trimming removed 3 bases from V and 6 bases from J, with 9 bases in between. The germline CDR1 and CDR2 sequences are SEHNR and FQNEAQ (reference sequence).

V and J are TRBV5-1 and TRBJ1-2; D remains unclear. Germline CDR1 SGHRS, CDR2 YFSETQ. The CDR3 is 17 amino acids. The V end lost 1 base, the J end lost 0 bases, and 16 bases lay between the germline ends. The CDR3 loop is CASSLRGKWGANYGYTF. CDR3 coding DNA: TGCGCCAGCAGCTTGCGAGGGAAGTGGGGAGCTAACTATGGCTACACCTTC.

V gene TRBV5-1 combines with J gene TRBJ1-1; D gene unclear. This CDR3 comprises 17 residues. Looked up from germline, CDR1 is SGHRS and CDR2 is YFSETQ. Trimming pared 0 bases from V and 1 base from J, leaving 16 bases between. The CDR3 DNA is TGCGCCAGCAGCTTGGCTGCGGGTTACCACGCGAACACTGAAGCTTTCTTT. Translated: CASSLAAGYHANTEAFF.

This chain joins TRBV3-1 (or the pseudogene TRBV3-2) and TRBJ2-1; 8 bases match TRBD2. Germline V gene data show CDR1 as LGHDT and CDR2 as YNNKEL (reference sequence). CDR3 length: 15 residues. V lost 4 bases to trimming and J lost 6 bases; unmatched junction nucleotides: 8. The CDR3: CASSRLASTINEQFF. The CDR3 nucleotides read TGTGCCAGCAGCCGACTAGCGTCAACCATCAATGAGCAGTTCTTC.

The V and J genes are TRBV6-2 or TRBV6-3 and TRBJ2-5, with 8 bases lining up with TRBD1. Germline trimming cut 0 bases from V and 1 base from J; bases unmatched to any gene: 4. This CDR3 has 16 residues. Per germline, CDR1 MNHEY and CDR2 SVGEGT. The CDR3 region is CASSYSTGAFQETQYF. CDR3 DNA: TGTGCCAGCAGTTACTCGACAGGGGCGTTCCAAGAGACCCAGTACTTC.

V gene TRBV2 combines with J gene TRBJ1-2; TRBD1 might be the D (5 bases). This CDR3 has 12 amino acids. V was shortened by 11 bases and J by 4 bases, with 14 bases between the two germline ends. Germline V gives CDR1 SNHLY, CDR2 FYNNEI. The CDR3 sequence is CASERGGYGYTF. Written as DNA, the CDR3 is TGTGCCTCCGAGCGGGGGGGCTATGGCTACACCTTC.

The chain couples TRBV5-5 to TRBJ1-1, with 9 positions matching TRBD1. The CDR3 length is 17 residues. Germline loops: CDR1 SGHKS, CDR2 YYEKEE (reference sequence). With 4 bases clipped from V and 4 bases from J, the junction kept 14 bases outside the gene matches. CDR3 sequence: CASSLRPGTGGATEAFF. In DNA, the CDR3 is TGTGCCAGCAGCCTAAGGCCGGGCACAGGGGGCGCCACTGAAGCTTTCTTT.

This chain links TRBV3-1 (or the pseudogene TRBV3-2) with TRBJ1-3, with D perhaps matching TRBD1 (6 bases). CDR3 size: 15 residues. V was shortened by 3 bases and J by 4 bases, with 13 bases between the two germline ends. Germline CDR1 and CDR2: LGHDT and YNNKEL (reference sequence). CDR3 sequence reads: CASSQFRGSGNTIYF. Here the CDR3 DNA reads TGTGCCAGCAGCCAGTTCAGGGGTTCGGGAAACACCATATATTTT.

This rearrangement joins TRBV3-1 (or the pseudogene TRBV3-2) to TRBJ1-1; D is uncertain. Germline V lookup: CDR1 LGHDT, CDR2 YNNKEL (reference sequence). The CDR3 is made up of 15 amino acids. V gave up 5 bases and J gave up 1 base, with 14 bases separating them. The CDR3, as DNA: TGTGCCAGCAGCTGGTCCGCGGGAGGGAACACTGAAGCTTTCTTT. This codes for CASSWSAGGNTEAFF.

This clone was picked up one time. The gene calls are TRBV5-5 and TRBJ2-3, with D perhaps matching TRBD1 (6 bases). The germline V and J ends were trimmed by 2 bases and 1 base, with 8 bases remaining between them. CDR1 and CDR2 (germline): SGHKS, YYEKEE (reference sequence). The CDR3 extends over 14 amino acids. CDR3 residues: CASSFRGRTDTQYF. The CDR3 nucleotides read TGTGCCAGCAGCTTCAGGGGACGCACAGATACGCAGTATTTT.

V usage is TRBV7-9 and J usage is TRBJ1-2, with D uncertain. The CDR3 length is 16 residues. V gave up 1 base and J gave up 10 bases, with 22 bases separating them. Per germline, CDR1 SEHNR and CDR2 FQNEAQ (reference sequence). This chain's CDR3 is CASSLGRRVRVIDYTF. DNA of the CDR3: TGTGCCAGCAGCTTAGGTCGTCGAGTGAGAGTTATTGACTACACCTTC.

J is TRBJ1-1 and V is TRBV19, with D possibly being TRBD1 (5 bases). Trimming took 3 bases from V and 7 from J, leaving 18 bases between them. Per the germline V gene, CDR1 is LNHDA and CDR2 is SQIVND (reference sequence). This CDR3 has 15 amino acids. CDR3 residues: CASSILTLDRGEAFF. CDR3 in DNA: TGTGCCAGTAGTATTCTGACCCTAGATAGGGGTGAAGCTTTCTTT.

Only one count was recorded for this clone. The chain is built from TRBV6-5 and TRBJ1-2, with D possibly being TRBD1 (6 bases). V dropped 7 bases and J dropped 8 bases, with 11 bases sitting between them. The CDR3 spans 11 residues. Per germline, CDR1 MNHEY and CDR2 SVGAGI. CDR3 nucleotides: TGTGCCAGCACGAAGGGGGGCGGCTACACCTTC. Amino acids: CASTKGGGYTF.

The rearrangement joins TRBV5-6 to TRBJ2-1; D unclear. The CDR3 length is 15 residues. V lost 4 bases and J 4 bases, leaving 15 bases between the germline ends. Germline assignment: CDR1 SGHDT and CDR2 YYEEEE. CDR3 nucleotide sequence: TGTGCCAGCAGCCGTAGCAGCAGCTATTACAATGAGCAGTTCTTC. Its translation is CASSRSSSYYNEQFF.

This clone has a single count. The chain is built from TRBV19 and TRBJ1-1; D gene uncertain. V shed 5 bases and J shed 1 base, with 11 bases lying between them. Per germline, CDR1 LNHDA and CDR2 SQIVND (reference sequence). The CDR3 runs 14 residues. The CDR3 coding sequence is TGTGCCAGTAGTGAACAGCTGTCGAACACTGAAGCTTTCTTT. Amino acid sequence: CASSEQLSNTEAFF.

CDR3 in DNA: TGCGCCAGCAGCCTCCTCGGGAACCGCAATGAAAAACTGTTTTTT. Its translation is CASSLLGNRNEKLFF. The V and J genes are TRBV5-1 and TRBJ1-4; D gene unclear. In germline, CDR1 is SGHRS, CDR2 YFSETQ. V was shortened by 4 bases and J by 5 bases, with 15 bases between the two germline ends. This CDR3 contains 15 residues.

CDR3 protein: CASSDVGSSYNSPLHF. Written as DNA, the CDR3 is TGTGCCAGCAGTGACGTGGGAAGCTCCTATAATTCACCCCTCCACTTT. The rearrangement uses TRBV6-1 and TRBJ1-6; no firm D call. V lost 3 bases and J lost 0, with 9 bases in between. Germline V CDR1 and CDR2: MNHNS, SASEGT. This CDR3 has 16 residues.

V gene TRBV10-3 combines with J gene TRBJ2-5; 12 bases align to TRBD1. This CDR3 contains 16 residues. The germline V gene has CDR1 ENHRY and CDR2 SYGVKD. The V gene end was trimmed by 0 bases and the J gene end by 4 bases; junction bases not matched to a gene: 3. CDR3 sequence (DNA): TGTGCCATCAGTGAGTCCGGGACAGGGGGCGTAGAGACCCAGTACTTC. This translates into CAISESGTGGVETQYF.